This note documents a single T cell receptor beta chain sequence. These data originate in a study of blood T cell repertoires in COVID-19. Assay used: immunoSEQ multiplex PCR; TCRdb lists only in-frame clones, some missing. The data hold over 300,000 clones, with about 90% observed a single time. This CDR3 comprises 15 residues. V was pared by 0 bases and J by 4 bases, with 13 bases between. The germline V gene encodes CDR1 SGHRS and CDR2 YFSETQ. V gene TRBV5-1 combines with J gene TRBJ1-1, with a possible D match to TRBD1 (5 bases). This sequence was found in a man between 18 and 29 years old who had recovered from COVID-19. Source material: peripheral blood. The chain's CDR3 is CASSLASQGGTEAFF. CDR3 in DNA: TGCGCCAGCAGCTTGGCCTCCCAGGGAGGCACTGAAGCTTTCTTT.